This T cell receptor beta chain came from a study of shared clonotypes between healthy human individuals. Concerning this clone: Its matching antigen is unknown.

Study observations and caveats: Naive subsets generally exceeded memory subsets in estimated richness.

Assay execution proceeded at the deep level. Profiling relied on immunoSEQ multiplex PCR, and the TCRdb table lists in-frame clones only, not all of them. Here the sample spans around 940,000 clones, 76% being singletons. CDR3 length equals 15 residues. CDR1 and CDR2 from the germline V gene are SGHAT and FQNNGV. With 5 bases removed from V and 3 bases from J, the gap between germline ends came to 13 bases. The specimen sequenced was memory CD4+ T cells sorted from blood. Subset defined: CD45RA-negative fraction. The J gene is TRBJ2-2, the V gene TRBV11-2; D may be TRBD2 (7 bases). This sequence was found in a young man in good health. The CDR3 loop reads CASSIGGPDTGELFF. The CDR3 nucleotides are TGTGCCAGCAGCATCGGGGGGCCGGACACCGGGGAGCTGTTTTTT.